The 21 T cell receptor beta chains given below trace back to one sample, sequenced in a study of blood T cell repertoires in COVID-19. Method: immunoSEQ multiplex PCR; TCRdb's copy keeps in-frame clones and lacks some. The sample gives 300,000 to 350,000 clones, about nine tenths of which show up once; approximately 2.4% is in the top ten. Specimen: peripheral blood. These TCRs come from a man aged 18 to 30 with active or convalescent COVID-19.

This chain connects TRBV19 to TRBJ1-1; no clear D. Trimming removed 9 bases from V and 0 bases from J, with 5 bases in between. Looked up from germline, CDR1 is LNHDA and CDR2 is SQIVND (reference sequence). The CDR3 is 11 residues long. For the CDR3, the DNA is TGTGCCAGCAACATGAACACTGAAGCTTTCTTT. This sequence encodes CASNMNTEAFF.

There are a few counts of this clone. The J gene is TRBJ1-1, the V gene TRBV7-9, with D possibly being TRBD1 (6 bases). CDR3 length: 15 residues. Germline V gene data show CDR1 as SEHNR and CDR2 as FQNEAQ (reference sequence). The ends were cut back, 4 bases at V and 0 bases at J, with 12 bases in the middle. This chain's CDR3 is CASSSRGKLNTEAFF. Written as DNA, the CDR3 is TGTGCCAGCAGCTCAAGGGGGAAGTTGAACACTGAAGCTTTCTTT.

V and J are TRBV11-2 and TRBJ1-4; 9 bases match TRBD1. The CDR3 length is 18 residues. The V gene end was trimmed by 6 bases and the J gene end by 7 bases; junction bases not matched to a gene: 18. CDR1 SGHAT and CDR2 FQNNGV come from the germline V gene. CDR3 amino acids: CASRPGPGTGTFFEKLFF. The DNA of the CDR3 is TGTGCCAGCAGACCAGGCCCGGGGACAGGGACCTTTTTTGAAAAACTGTTTTTT.

The chain employs TRBV5-6 and TRBJ1-4, with a possible D match to TRBD1 (5 bases). Germline V gene lookup returns CDR1 SGHDT and CDR2 YYEEEE. The CDR3 has 16 residues. Trimming pared 1 base from V and 8 bases from J, leaving 18 bases between. The CDR3 loop reads CASSLMFTGSEEKLFF. CDR3 coding DNA: TGTGCCAGCAGCTTGATGTTTACAGGTTCGGAGGAAAAACTGTTTTTT.

This clone was seen more than once but under ten times. CDR3 nucleotides: TGTGCCAGTAGCGACAGGCGTAATCAGCCCCAGCATTTT. It specifies CASSDRRNQPQHF. V gene TRBV19 combines with J gene TRBJ1-5, with a tentative D call TRBD1 (6 bases). Germline V gene data show CDR1 as LNHDA and CDR2 as SQIVND (reference sequence). The CDR3 is 13 residues long. The V end lost 6 bases, the J end lost 4 bases, and 10 bases lay between the germline ends.

The J gene is TRBJ1-1, the V gene TRBV6-2 or TRBV6-3; D uncertain. The CDR3 runs to 14 residues. V was pared by 4 bases and J by 1 base, with 10 bases between. Germline V gives CDR1 MNHEY, CDR2 SVGEGT. The CDR3 DNA follows: TGTGCCAGCAGTTTCCCCATGGCGAACACTGAAGCTTTCTTT. This sequence encodes CASSFPMANTEAFF.

The chain recombines TRBV18 with TRBJ2-5, with D perhaps matching TRBD1 (5 bases). Germline CDR1 and CDR2: KGHSH and LQKENI. V was pared by 3 bases and J by 3 bases, with 11 bases between. The CDR3 totals 14 residues. CDR3 bases: TGTGCCAGCTCACCTCTCACCAGGGAAGAGACCCAGTACTTC. It codes for CASSPLTREETQYF.

The genes are TRBV11-3 and TRBJ2-3; 7 bases fit TRBD2. Per the germline V gene, CDR1 is SGHNT and CDR2 is YENEEA. J was trimmed by 6 bases and V by 4 bases; bases with no gene match: 1. The CDR3 extends over 12 amino acids. DNA of the CDR3: TGTGCCAGCAGCTACGGGGGGGATACGCAGTATTTT. Its protein product is CASSYGGDTQYF.

The V call is TRBV2, the J call TRBJ1-2, with D unresolved. V gave up 4 bases and J gave up 6 bases, with 9 bases separating them. There are 12 residues in the CDR3. Germline loops: CDR1 SNHLY, CDR2 FYNNEI. CDR3 bases: TGTGCCAGCAGTGGATCCCGGGATGGCTACACCTTC. Its translation is CASSGSRDGYTF.

CDR3 in DNA: TGTGCCAGCAGCCCGGGGACGGGGACATTATACGAGCAGTACTTC. Translated, it gives CASSPGTGTLYEQYF. The chain links TRBV5-4 to TRBJ2-7; the D gene is possibly TRBD1 (6 bases). Germline V gives CDR1 SGHNT, CDR2 YYREEE (reference sequence). The CDR3 has 15 amino acids. Trimming took off 4 bases at V and 4 bases at J, with 18 bases between the two ends.

This sequence joins TRBV7-8 and TRBJ2-3; 7 nucleotides match TRBD2. Per germline, CDR1 SGHVS and CDR2 FQNEAQ. This CDR3 comprises 18 residues. With V trimmed by 1 base and J by 3 bases, 13 bases remained unmatched. The CDR3 protein is CASSLGLSSGGGTDTQYF. CDR3 DNA: TGTGCCAGCAGCTTAGGGTTGAGTTCGGGAGGAGGGACAGATACGCAGTATTTT.

CDR3 loop: CASSDLAGGLTGELFF. CDR3 DNA: TGTGCCAGCAGCGACCTAGCGGGAGGACTCACCGGGGAGCTGTTTTTT. The J gene is TRBJ2-2, the V gene TRBV9, with 11 bases that match TRBD2. V gave up 3 bases and J gave up 4 bases; unmatched junction bases: 5. The CDR3 is made up of 16 amino acids. In germline, CDR1 is SGDLS, CDR2 YYNGEE.

The V call is TRBV5-6, the J call TRBJ2-7; 8 bases are shared with TRBD1. Germline V gene sequence: CDR1 SGHDT, CDR2 YYEEEE. V was pared by 2 bases and J by 7 bases, with 8 bases of the junction left unmatched. This CDR3 is 14 amino acids long. CDR3 sequence: CASSFVTGAWEQYF. The CDR3 region has the DNA TGTGCCAGCAGCTTCGTGACAGGGGCGTGGGAGCAGTACTTC.

This chain links TRBV7-6 with TRBJ2-7; D may be TRBD2 (6 bases). Germline CDR1 SGHVS, CDR2 FNYEAQ. The CDR3 spans 16 residues. The V gene lost 5 bases and the J gene lost 0 bases, with 17 bases spanning the gap. DNA of the CDR3: TGTGCCAGCAGCGTGAATCGACTAGTCTCCTCCTACGAGCAGTACTTC. Its translation: CASSVNRLVSSYEQYF.

The chain recombines TRBV2 with TRBJ1-3, with 7 positions matching TRBD1. J was trimmed by 2 bases and V by 6 bases; bases with no gene match: 4. CDR3 length: 14 amino acids. The V gene's germline CDR1 is SNHLY and CDR2 FYNNEI. CDR3 nucleotide sequence: TGTGCCAGCAGGATGACAGGGACTGGAAACACCATATATTTT. It specifies CASRMTGTGNTIYF.

The chain uses TRBV19 and TRBJ1-2; D is uncertain. This CDR3 is 15 amino acids long. Trimming removed 0 bases at V and 4 bases at J, with 12 bases between. Germline V lookup: CDR1 LNHDA, CDR2 SQIVND (reference sequence). In DNA form, the CDR3 reads TGTGCCAGTAGTATAGATCACCTACCGATCTATGGCTACACCTTC. Translating gives CASSIDHLPIYGYTF.

This clone was seen once. The chain links TRBV7-9 to TRBJ1-2; D is perhaps TRBD1 (5 bases). CDR1 is SEHNR and CDR2 is FQNEAQ in the germline V gene (reference sequence). CDR3 length: 13 residues. Trimming removed 6 bases from V and 3 bases from J, with 11 bases in between. The CDR3 bases are TGTGCCAGCAGGGGGCCCCGAGACTATGGCTACACCTTC. Its protein is CASRGPRDYGYTF.

In its sample, this clone was seen once. V and J are TRBV6-5 and TRBJ2-1; 8 nucleotides align to TRBD2. V lost 3 bases to trimming and J lost 3 bases; unmatched junction nucleotides: 4. The CDR3 is 15 amino acids. Germline CDR1 reads MNHEY; CDR2 reads SVGAGI. The CDR3 loop reads CASSYSGTDYNEQFF. The DNA of the CDR3 is TGTGCCAGCAGTTATAGCGGGACGGACTACAATGAGCAGTTCTTC.

The chain uses TRBV5-4 and TRBJ2-3; TRBD2 matches 10 bases. J lost 1 base, V lost 3 bases, and 5 bases had no gene match. The germline V gene has CDR1 SGHNT and CDR2 YYREEE (reference sequence). The CDR3 contains 16 residues. The CDR3 bases are TGTGCCAGCAGCTCTGGACTAGCGGAACGCACAGATACGCAGTATTTT. Amino acid sequence: CASSSGLAERTDTQYF. Full variable domain (remainder filled in from reference TRBV5-4 and TRBJ2-3): ETGVTQSPTHLIKTRGQQVTLRCSSQSGHNTVSWYQQALGQGPQFIFQYYREEENGRGNFPPRFSGLQFPNYSSELNVNALELDDSALYLCASSSGLAERTDTQYFGPGTRLTVL.

The V and J genes are TRBV11-3 and TRBJ2-3, with 8 bases fitting TRBD1. Looked up from germline, CDR1 is SGHNT and CDR2 is YENEEA. The V segment lost 4 bases and the J segment 4 bases; nucleotides outside the gene matches: 7. There are 15 residues in the CDR3. The CDR3 protein is CASSSGTGVADTQYF. DNA for the CDR3: TGTGCCAGCAGCTCCGGGACAGGTGTCGCAGATACGCAGTATTTT.

The gene calls are TRBV13 and TRBJ1-6, with 7 bases that match TRBD1. CDR1 is PRHDT, CDR2 FYEKMQ, per germline (reference sequence). The CDR3 consists of 17 residues. V lost 0 bases, J lost 7 bases, and 9 bases stayed unmatched. The CDR3 loop is CASSLGTTGALNSPLHF. DNA of the CDR3: TGTGCCAGCAGCTTAGGTACAACAGGGGCTTTGAATTCACCCCTCCACTTT.